The 22 T cell receptor beta chains given below trace back to one sample, sequenced in a study of CD8+CD57+ T cells in acquired aplastic anemia. CDR3 and TCR beta VDJ profiling relied on genomic DNA as the template. One entry per CDR3 protein, called by TCRdb with MiXCR from the reads. Among some 140,000 distinct CDR3 sequences listed, around two fifths were seen once. Input material: sorted CD4+, CD8+, or CD8+CD57+ T cells (not recorded which) from PBMCs. The receptors derive from a human donor in good health, serving as a control.

V gene TRBV2 combines with J gene TRBJ2-3; 10 bases align to TRBD2. This CDR3 comprises 15 residues. The trim removed 6 bases at V and 0 bases at J, leaving 3 bases unmatched. The germline gives CDR1 SNHLY, CDR2 FYNNEI. Here the CDR3 DNA reads TGTGCCAGCAGACAACTAGCGGGGAGCACAGATACGCAGTATTTT. Its protein is CASRQLAGSTDTQYF.

This clonotype was recorded at least ten times. V and J are TRBV3-1 and TRBJ2-3; 7 nucleotides line up with TRBD2. Germline trimming cut 3 bases from V and 0 bases from J; bases unmatched to any gene: 3. Germline values: CDR1 LGHDT, CDR2 YNNKEL (reference sequence). This CDR3 contains 15 residues. CDR3 residues: CASSHQRGSTDTQYF. DNA for the CDR3: TGTGCCAGCAGCCACCAGCGGGGAAGCACAGATACGCAGTATTTT.

The V and J genes are TRBV7-9 and TRBJ2-2, with D unresolved. Trimming took 0 bases from V and 1 from J, leaving 6 bases between them. The CDR3 extends over 15 amino acids. Germline V lookup: CDR1 SEHNR, CDR2 FQNEAQ (reference sequence). This CDR3 is CASSLAMGNTGELFF. The CDR3 coding sequence is TGTGCCAGCAGCTTAGCCATGGGGAACACCGGGGAGCTGTTTTTT.

V and J are TRBV11-2 and TRBJ1-2; D is unclear. V was pared by 0 bases and J by 8 bases, with 7 bases between. In germline, CDR1 is SGHAT, CDR2 FQNNGV. This CDR3 region has 12 residues. This CDR3 is CASSLDQAGYTF. The CDR3 nucleotides read TGTGCCAGCAGCTTAGATCAGGCCGGCTACACCTTC. The complete variable domain, with remaining parts taken from reference TRBV11-2 and TRBJ1-2, reads EAGVAQSPRYKIIEKRQSVAFWCNPISGHATLYWYQQILGQGPKLLIQFQNNGVVDDSQLPKDRFSAERLKGVDSTLKIQPAKLEDSAVYLCASSLDQAGYTFGSGTRLTVV.

This clonotype was seen ten or more times. The chain links TRBV12-5 to TRBJ1-2; D remains ambiguous. Trimming took 1 base from V and 8 from J, leaving 11 bases between them. The germline V gene has CDR1 LGHNT and CDR2 FRNRAP. The CDR3 is made up of 13 amino acids. The CDR3 loop is CASGLGGYGGYTF. Here the CDR3 DNA reads TGTGCTAGTGGTTTGGGAGGGTATGGCGGCTACACCTTC.

This clonotype was counted at least ten times. The chain recombines TRBV7-9 with TRBJ1-4; D not resolved. CDR3 length: 13 residues. The germline V and J ends were trimmed by 5 bases and 7 bases, with 11 bases remaining between them. Germline CDR1 and CDR2: SEHNR and FQNEAQ (reference sequence). CDR3 sequence: CASSSRAGEKLFF. CDR3 DNA: TGTGCCAGCAGCAGCCGGGCGGGTGAAAAACTGTTTTTT.

The chain joins TRBV10-3 to TRBJ1-1, with a weak D call TRBD1 (6 bases). Germline CDR1 is ENHRY and CDR2 is SYGVKD. This CDR3 spans 15 amino acids. Trimming removed 4 bases at V and 3 bases at J, with 15 bases between. As DNA, the CDR3 is TGTGCCATCAGTGCCCAGGGGCGGGGGGACACTGAAGCTTTCTTT. Protein: CAISAQGRGDTEAFF.

This clonotype has ten or more counts. This rearrangement joins TRBV4-2 to TRBJ2-7; 8 bases are shared with TRBD1. The junction had 7 bases not matched to a gene; V was cut back by 1 base and J by 2 bases. The CDR3 loop spans 16 amino acids. Germline-derived CDR1 and CDR2 are LGHNA and YNFKEQ. The CDR3 region is CASSQVGQVDPYEQYF. The CDR3 region has the DNA TGTGCCAGCAGCCAAGTGGGACAGGTTGACCCCTACGAGCAGTACTTC.

The chain recombines TRBV20-1 with TRBJ1-2, with TRBD1 as a possible D gene (6 bases). The CDR3 spans 12 residues. Germline CDR1 DFQATT, CDR2 SNEGSKA (reference sequence). The V end was cut by 3 bases, the J end by 8 bases, with 13 bases between. CDR3: CSASQGGGGYTF. The CDR3 DNA sequence: TGCAGTGCTAGCCAAGGGGGGGGCGGCTACACCTTC.

This clonotype was recorded many times. J is TRBJ2-1 and V is TRBV9, with D unclear. CDR1 and CDR2 from the germline V gene are SGDLS and YYNGEE. This CDR3 has 11 amino acids. Deletions cut 5 bases from V and 6 bases from J, with 6 bases between. The DNA for the CDR3 is TGTGCCAGCAGGATGGGCAATGAGCAGTTCTTC. Its protein is CASRMGNEQFF.

The rearrangement links TRBV2 to TRBJ2-7; D is unresolved. The germline V and J ends were trimmed by 7 bases and 6 bases, with 13 bases remaining between them. In germline, CDR1 is SNHLY, CDR2 FYNNEI. This CDR3 is built from 12 residues. The CDR3, as DNA: TGTGCCAGCATAGGTCGTGCTGGCGAGCAGTACTTC. The encoded protein is CASIGRAGEQYF.

The CDR3 DNA sequence: TGTGCCAGCAGCCTCGGACCCCGTCGCGTCGCTGAAGCTTTCTTT. Encoded protein: CASSLGPRRVAEAFF. The rearrangement links TRBV9 to TRBJ1-1, with D uncertain. The CDR3 totals 15 residues. From germline, CDR1 is SGDLS and CDR2 YYNGEE. The germline V and J ends were trimmed by 4 bases and 6 bases, with 19 bases remaining between them.

The chain joins TRBV11-1 to TRBJ1-1; D remains ambiguous. Trimming stripped 5 bases from V and 0 bases from J, with 16 bases between. The CDR3 is made up of 16 amino acids. CDR1 is SGHAT and CDR2 is FQDESV in the germline V gene (reference sequence). DNA for the CDR3: TGTGCCAGCAGCCCGCGGACGGGAATAATGAACACTGAAGCTTTCTTT. This sequence encodes CASSPRTGIMNTEAFF.

This clonotype was detected many times. This chain uses TRBV11-3 with TRBJ1-6, with D uncertain. V lost 5 bases and J lost 3, with 11 bases in between. This CDR3 region has 15 residues. CDR1 is SGHNT, CDR2 YENEEA, per germline. The CDR3 region has the DNA TGTGCCAGCAGCCCCCGCGGGGACTATAATTCACCCCTCCACTTT. The encoded protein is CASSPRGDYNSPLHF.

This clonotype was observed a few times. CDR3 loop: CASSAVPGQGAHEQYF. CDR3 bases: TGTGCCAGCAGCGCTGTCCCGGGACAGGGGGCCCACGAGCAGTACTTC. The V and J genes are TRBV2 and TRBJ2-7, with 12 bases matching TRBD1. CDR3 size: 16 residues. The junction had 11 bases not matched to a gene; V was cut back by 6 bases and J by 5 bases. Germline CDR1 SNHLY, CDR2 FYNNEI.

This clonotype was observed at least ten times. The chain combines TRBV20-1 with TRBJ2-5, with a possible D match to TRBD2 (6 bases). Germline V lookup: CDR1 DFQATT, CDR2 SNEGSKA (reference sequence). V was shortened by 6 bases and J by 5 bases, with 16 bases between the two germline ends. The CDR3 is 13 amino acids. CDR3 nucleotides: TGCAGTGCCCTCTTATCGGGAGAGGAGACCCAGTACTTC. Its protein product is CSALLSGEETQYF.

In its sample, this clonotype was seen many times. The junction differs from germline at one of its ends, possibly a read error. The chain couples TRBV24-1 to TRBJ2-1, with 14 bases aligning to TRBD2. The CDR3 sequence is 20 residues long. CDR1 is KGHDR, CDR2 SFDVKD, per germline. The CDR3 nucleotides read TGTGCCACCAGTGATCCCACCGGGACTAGCGGGAGAGGGCTCTACGATGAGCAGTTCTTC. Its protein product is CATSDPTGTSGRGLYDEQFF.

As concerns this clonotype: At one boundary the junction diverges from the germline segment, which might be a read error. The chain has TRBV20-1 and TRBJ1-2; possibly TRBD1 for D (5 bases). The CDR3 has 13 amino acids. The germline V gene has CDR1 DFQATT and CDR2 SNEGSKA (reference sequence). The CDR3 sequence is CSAPWQGDYGYAF. CDR3 bases: TGCAGTGCCCCCTGGCAGGGCGACTACGGCTACGCCTTC.

This clonotype was seen a few times. CDR3 bases: TGTGCCACCCGATCAACGAACACTGAAGCTTTCTTT. Protein: CATRSTNTEAFF. The gene calls are TRBV15 and TRBJ1-1; D unresolved. The CDR3 sequence is 12 residues long. V lost 8 bases and J lost 1, with 8 bases in between. Per germline, CDR1 LNHNV and CDR2 YYDKDF (reference sequence).

The genes are TRBV10-1 and TRBJ2-7; the match to TRBD1 covers 12 bases. Trimming took 5 bases from V and 4 from J; bases not matched to a gene: 6. In germline, CDR1 is WNHNN, CDR2 SYGVQD (reference sequence). This CDR3 comprises 15 residues. The CDR3 bases are TGCGCCAGCAGTCACCCGGGACAGGGGGCTTACGAGCAGTACTTC. As protein: CASSHPGQGAYEQYF.

As for this clonotype: This may stem from a read error, because a much larger clone lies one nucleotide away. This chain joins TRBV5-1 and TRBJ2-3; 7 nucleotides align to TRBD2. CDR1 is SGHRS, CDR2 YFSETQ, per germline. CDR3 length: 16 residues. Written as DNA, the CDR3 is TGCGCCAGCAGCTTGAGGCGGGGGACTTACACAGATTCGCAGTATTTT. The encoded protein is CASSLRRGTYTDSQYF.

This rearrangement joins TRBV19 to TRBJ1-1; TRBD1 is a possible D gene (5 bases). The V end was cut by 6 bases, the J end by 6 bases, with 14 bases between. Germline values: CDR1 LNHDA, CDR2 SQIVND (reference sequence). This CDR3 comprises 13 residues. The CDR3 bases are TGTGCCAGTAGCCCCATGGGGGTGGCTGAAGCTTTCTTT. Protein: CASSPMGVAEAFF.